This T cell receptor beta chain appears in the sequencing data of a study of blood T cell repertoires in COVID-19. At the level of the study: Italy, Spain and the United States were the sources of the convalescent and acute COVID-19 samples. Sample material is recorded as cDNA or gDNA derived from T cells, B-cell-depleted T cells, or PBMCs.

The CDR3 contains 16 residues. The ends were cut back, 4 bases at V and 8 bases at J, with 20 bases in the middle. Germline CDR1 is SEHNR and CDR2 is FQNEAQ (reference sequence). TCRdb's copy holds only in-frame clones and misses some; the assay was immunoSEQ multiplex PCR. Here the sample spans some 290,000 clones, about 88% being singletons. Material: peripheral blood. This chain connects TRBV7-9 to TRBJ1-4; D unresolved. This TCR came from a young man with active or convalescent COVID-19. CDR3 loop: CASSSTMSNRREKLFF. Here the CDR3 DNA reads TGTGCCAGCAGCTCCACCATGTCCAATCGGAGGGAAAAACTGTTTTTT.